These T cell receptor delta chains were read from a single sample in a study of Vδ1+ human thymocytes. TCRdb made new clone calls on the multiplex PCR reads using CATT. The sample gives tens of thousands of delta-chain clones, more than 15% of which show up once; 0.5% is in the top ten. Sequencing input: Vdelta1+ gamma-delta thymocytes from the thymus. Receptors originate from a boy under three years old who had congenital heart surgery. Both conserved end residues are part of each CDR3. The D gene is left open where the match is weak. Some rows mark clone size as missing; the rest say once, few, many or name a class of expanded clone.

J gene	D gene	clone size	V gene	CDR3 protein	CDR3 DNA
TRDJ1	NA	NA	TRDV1	CALGVSLPTAGGSLLGYTDKLIF	TGTGCTCTTGGGGTCTCACTTCCTACTGCTGGGGGATCCCTTTTGGGTTACACCGATAAACTCATCTTT
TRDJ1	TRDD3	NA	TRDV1	CALGELWPTTTGGIPPYTDKLIF	TGTGCTCTTGGGGAACTTTGGCCTACCACTACTGGGGGGATACCCCCATACACCGATAAACTCATCTTT
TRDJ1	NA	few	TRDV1	CALGEASFLRTTGGPYTDKLIF	TGTGCTCTTGGGGAGGCATCCTTCCTACGTACAACTGGGGGACCGTACACCGATAAACTCATCTTT
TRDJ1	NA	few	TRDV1	CALGGPLNLWWVTDKLIF	TGTGCTCTTGGGGGACCCCTAAACTTGTGGTGGGTGACCGATAAACTCATCTTT
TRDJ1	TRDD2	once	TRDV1	CALGNGLPTWVGVPNTDKLIF	TGTGCTCTTGGAAACGGCCTTCCTACGTGGGTGGGGGTTCCTAACACCGATAAACTCATCTTT
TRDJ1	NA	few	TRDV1	CALGEKADKLIF	TGTGCTCTTGGGGAAAAAGCCGATAAACTCATCTTT
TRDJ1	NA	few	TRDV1	CALGESDVGPDKLIF	TGTGCTCTTGGGGAGTCCGATGTGGGTCCCGATAAACTCATCTTT
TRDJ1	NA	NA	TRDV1	CALGNPFRGILPFLDKLIF	TGTGCTCTTGGGAATCCCTTCCGGGGGATTCTACCATTCCTCGATAAACTCATCTTT
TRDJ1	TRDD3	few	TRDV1	CALGELRRSGSFRTYWGSDHKYTDKLIF	TGTGCTCTTGGGGAGCTGAGAAGGTCCGGTTCTTTCCGGACGTACTGGGGGAGCGATCACAAGTACACCGATAAACTCATCTTT
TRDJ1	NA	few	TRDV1	CALGEHWGYTDKLIF	TGTGCTCTTGGGGAACATTGGGGATACACCGATAAACTCATCTTT
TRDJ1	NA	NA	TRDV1	CALGTPTDKLIF	TGTGCTCTTGGGACTCCAACCGATAAACTCATCTTT
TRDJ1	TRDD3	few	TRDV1	CALGESRGDTWGLIF	TGTGCTCTTGGGGAGAGTCGTGGGGATACCTGGGGACTCATCTTT
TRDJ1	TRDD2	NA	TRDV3	CAFPSYWGYTDKLIF	TGTGCCTTCCCTTCCTACTGGGGATACACCGATAAACTCATCTTT
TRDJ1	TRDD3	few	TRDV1	CALGLSQPNLGGYFEGDKLIF	TGTGCTCTTGGGCTATCGCAACCGAATCTTGGGGGATACTTTGAGGGCGATAAACTCATCTTT
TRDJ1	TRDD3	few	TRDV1	CALGEPCHSGIQGRFTDKLIF	TGTGCTCTTGGGGAACCCTGCCATAGCGGGATACAGGGTCGTTTCACCGATAAACTCATCTTT